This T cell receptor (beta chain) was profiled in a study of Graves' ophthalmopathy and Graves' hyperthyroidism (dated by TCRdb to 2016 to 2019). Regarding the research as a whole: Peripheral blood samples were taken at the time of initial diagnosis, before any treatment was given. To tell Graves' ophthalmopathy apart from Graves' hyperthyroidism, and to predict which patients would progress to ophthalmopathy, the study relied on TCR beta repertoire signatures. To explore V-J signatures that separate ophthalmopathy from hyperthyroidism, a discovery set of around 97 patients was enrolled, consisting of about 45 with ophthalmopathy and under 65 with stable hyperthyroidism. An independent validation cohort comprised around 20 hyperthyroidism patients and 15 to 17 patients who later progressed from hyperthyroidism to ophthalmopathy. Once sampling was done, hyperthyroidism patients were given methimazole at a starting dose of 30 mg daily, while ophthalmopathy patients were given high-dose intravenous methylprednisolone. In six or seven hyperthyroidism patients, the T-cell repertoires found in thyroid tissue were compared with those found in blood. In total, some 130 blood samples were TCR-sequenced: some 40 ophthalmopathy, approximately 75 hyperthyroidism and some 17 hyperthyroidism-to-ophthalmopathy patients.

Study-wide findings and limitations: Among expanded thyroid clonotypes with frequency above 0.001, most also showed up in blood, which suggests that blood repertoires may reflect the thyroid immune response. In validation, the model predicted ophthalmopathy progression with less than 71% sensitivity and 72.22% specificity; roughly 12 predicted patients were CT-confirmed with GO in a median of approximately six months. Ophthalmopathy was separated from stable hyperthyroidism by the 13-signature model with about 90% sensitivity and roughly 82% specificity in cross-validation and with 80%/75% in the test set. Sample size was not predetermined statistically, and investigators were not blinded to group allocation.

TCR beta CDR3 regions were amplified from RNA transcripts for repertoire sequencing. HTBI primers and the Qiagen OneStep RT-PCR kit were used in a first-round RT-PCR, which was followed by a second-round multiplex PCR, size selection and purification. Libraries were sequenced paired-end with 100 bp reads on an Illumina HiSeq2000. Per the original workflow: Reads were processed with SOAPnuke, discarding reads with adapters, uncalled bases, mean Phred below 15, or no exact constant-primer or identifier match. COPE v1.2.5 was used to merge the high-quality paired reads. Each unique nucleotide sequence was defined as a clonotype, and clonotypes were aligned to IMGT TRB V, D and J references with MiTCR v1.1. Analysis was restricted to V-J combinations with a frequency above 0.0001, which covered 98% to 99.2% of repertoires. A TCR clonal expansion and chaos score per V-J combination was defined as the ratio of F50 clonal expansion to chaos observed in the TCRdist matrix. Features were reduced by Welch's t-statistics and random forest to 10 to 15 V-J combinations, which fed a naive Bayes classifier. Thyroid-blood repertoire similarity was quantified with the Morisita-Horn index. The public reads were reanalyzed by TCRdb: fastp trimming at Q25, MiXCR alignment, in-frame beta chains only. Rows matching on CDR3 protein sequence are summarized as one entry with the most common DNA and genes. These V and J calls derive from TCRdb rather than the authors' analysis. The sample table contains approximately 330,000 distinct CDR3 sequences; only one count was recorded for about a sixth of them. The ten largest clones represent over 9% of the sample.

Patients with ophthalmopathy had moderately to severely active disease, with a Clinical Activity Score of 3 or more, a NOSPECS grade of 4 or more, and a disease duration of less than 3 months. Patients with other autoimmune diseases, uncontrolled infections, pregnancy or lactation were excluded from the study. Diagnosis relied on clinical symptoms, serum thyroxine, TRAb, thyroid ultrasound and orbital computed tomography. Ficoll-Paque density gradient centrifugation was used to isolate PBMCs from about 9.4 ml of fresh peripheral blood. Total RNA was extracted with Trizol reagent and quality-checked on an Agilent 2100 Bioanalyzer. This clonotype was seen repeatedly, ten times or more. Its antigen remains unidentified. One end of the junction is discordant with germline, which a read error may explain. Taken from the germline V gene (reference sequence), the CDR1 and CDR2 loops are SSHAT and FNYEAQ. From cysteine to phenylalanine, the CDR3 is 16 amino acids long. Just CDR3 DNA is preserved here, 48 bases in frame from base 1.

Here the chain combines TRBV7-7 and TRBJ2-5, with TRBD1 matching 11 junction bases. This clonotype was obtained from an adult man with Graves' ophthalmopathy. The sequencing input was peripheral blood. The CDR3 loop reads CASSTPGTGGQETQYF. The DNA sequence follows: TGTGCTAGCAGCACACCCGGGACAGGGGGGCAAGAGACCCAGTACTTC.